The source of this T cell receptor beta chain is a study of T cells after yellow fever vaccination. This clonotype was recorded at least ten times. Antigen specificity is unknown. TCRdb redid the calling of the 5' RACE reads with MiXCR, one entry per CDR3 protein. The profile shows fewer than 350,000 distinct CDR3 sequences, more than 8.5% of them singletons. The study's findings and limits: The study found a weaker secondary response that peaked faster, day 5 versus 15. FACS-sorted repertoires might harbor abundant contaminating clonotypes from the bulk population. Only a minor proportion of clonotypes was detected across both CD4 and CD8 compartments.

The CDR3 extends over 13 amino acids. The V end was cut by 2 bases, the J end by 1 base, with 5 bases between. The clonotype originates from a young man who received the YFV17D yellow fever vaccine. The source was PBMCs, collected on the day of the first yellow fever vaccination. The chain links TRBV12-3 or TRBV12-4 to TRBJ2-5, with D hard to call. The CDR3 region is CASSLNPQETQYF. The CDR3 DNA sequence: TGTGCCAGCAGTTTAAATCCCCAAGAGACCCAGTACTTC.